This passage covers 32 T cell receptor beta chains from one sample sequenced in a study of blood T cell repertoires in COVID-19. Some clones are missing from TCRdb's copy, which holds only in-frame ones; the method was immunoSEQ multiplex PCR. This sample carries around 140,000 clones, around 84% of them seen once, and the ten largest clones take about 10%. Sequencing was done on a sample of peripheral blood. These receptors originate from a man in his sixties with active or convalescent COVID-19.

The CDR3 reads CASSLPTGNSGNTIYF. The CDR3 DNA sequence: TGTGCCAGCAGCTTACCGACAGGAAACTCTGGAAACACCATATATTTT. This chain links TRBV11-2 with TRBJ1-3; possible D gene TRBD1, 6 bases. This CDR3 spans 16 amino acids. Germline CDR1 is SGHAT and CDR2 is FQNNGV. V lost 2 bases and J 0 bases, leaving 11 bases between the germline ends.

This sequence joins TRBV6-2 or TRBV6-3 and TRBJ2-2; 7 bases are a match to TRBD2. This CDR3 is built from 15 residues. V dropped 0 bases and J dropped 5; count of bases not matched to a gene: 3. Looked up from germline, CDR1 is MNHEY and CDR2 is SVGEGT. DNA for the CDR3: TGTGCCAGCAGTTACTCCGGGGGGAAGACCGGGGAGCTGTTTTTT. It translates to CASSYSGGKTGELFF.

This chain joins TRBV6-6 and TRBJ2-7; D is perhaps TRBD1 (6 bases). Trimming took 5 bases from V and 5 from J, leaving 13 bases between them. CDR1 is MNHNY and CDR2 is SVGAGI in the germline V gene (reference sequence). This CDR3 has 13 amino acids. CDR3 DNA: TGTGCCAGCAGTCTCCAGGGGTTCCACGAGCAGTACTTC. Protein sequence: CASSLQGFHEQYF.

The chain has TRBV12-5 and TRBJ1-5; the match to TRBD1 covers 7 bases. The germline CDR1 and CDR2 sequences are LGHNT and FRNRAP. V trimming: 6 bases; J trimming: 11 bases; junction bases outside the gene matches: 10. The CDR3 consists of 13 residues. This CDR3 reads CASGKEQGEAQHF. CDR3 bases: TGTGCTAGTGGAAAAGAGCAGGGGGAAGCCCAGCATTTT.

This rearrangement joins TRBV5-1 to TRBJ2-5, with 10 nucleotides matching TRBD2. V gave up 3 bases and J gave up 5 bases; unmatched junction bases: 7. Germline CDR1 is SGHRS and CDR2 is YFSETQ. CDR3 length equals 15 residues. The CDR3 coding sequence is TGCGCCAGCAGCTATTCCGGGACTAGCGCTGAGACCCAGTACTTC. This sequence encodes CASSYSGTSAETQYF.

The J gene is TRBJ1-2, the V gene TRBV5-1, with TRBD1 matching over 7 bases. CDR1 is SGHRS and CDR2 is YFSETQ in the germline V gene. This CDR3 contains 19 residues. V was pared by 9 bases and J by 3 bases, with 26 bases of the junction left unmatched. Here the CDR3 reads CATYTTRQGNLPLDYGYTF. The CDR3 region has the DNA TGCGCCACTTATACTACCAGACAGGGCAACTTACCCCTAGACTATGGCTACACCTTC. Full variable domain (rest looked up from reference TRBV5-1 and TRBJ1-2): KAGVTQTPRYLIKTRGQQVTLSCSPISGHRSVSWYQQTPGQGLQFLFEYFSETQRNKGNFPGRFSGRQFSNSRSEMNVSTLELGDSALYLCATYTTRQGNLPLDYGYTFGSGTRLTVV.

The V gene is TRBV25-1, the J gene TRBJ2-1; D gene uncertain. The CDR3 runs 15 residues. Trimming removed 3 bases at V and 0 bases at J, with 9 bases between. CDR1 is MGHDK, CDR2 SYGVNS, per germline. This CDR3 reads CASSETLSSYNEQFF. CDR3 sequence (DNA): TGTGCCAGCAGTGAGACACTGAGCTCCTACAATGAGCAGTTCTTC.

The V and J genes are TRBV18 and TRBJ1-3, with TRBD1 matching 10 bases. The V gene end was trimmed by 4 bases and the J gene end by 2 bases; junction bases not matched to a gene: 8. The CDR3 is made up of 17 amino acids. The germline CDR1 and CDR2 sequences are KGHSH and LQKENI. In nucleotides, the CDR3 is TGTGCCAGCTCACTCACCCGGGACAGGGGTGCTGGAAACACCATATATTTT. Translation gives CASSLTRDRGAGNTIYF.

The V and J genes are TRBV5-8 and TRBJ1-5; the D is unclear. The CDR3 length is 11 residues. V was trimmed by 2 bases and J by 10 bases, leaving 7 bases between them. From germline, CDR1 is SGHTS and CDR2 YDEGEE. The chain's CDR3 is CASSFAGPQHF. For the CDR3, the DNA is TGTGCCAGCAGCTTTGCCGGTCCCCAGCATTTT. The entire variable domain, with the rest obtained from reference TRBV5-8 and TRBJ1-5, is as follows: EAGVTQSPTHLIKTRGQQATLRCSPISGHTSVYWYQQALGLGLQFLLWYDEGEERNRGNFPPRFSGRQFPNYSSELNVNALELEDSALYLCASSFAGPQHFGDGTRLSIL.

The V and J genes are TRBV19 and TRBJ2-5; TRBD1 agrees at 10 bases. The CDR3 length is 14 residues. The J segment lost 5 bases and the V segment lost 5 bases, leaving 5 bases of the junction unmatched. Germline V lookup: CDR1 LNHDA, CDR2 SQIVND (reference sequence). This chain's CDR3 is CASSPRTGGETQYF. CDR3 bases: TGTGCCAGTAGTCCCCGGACAGGGGGGGAGACCCAGTACTTC.

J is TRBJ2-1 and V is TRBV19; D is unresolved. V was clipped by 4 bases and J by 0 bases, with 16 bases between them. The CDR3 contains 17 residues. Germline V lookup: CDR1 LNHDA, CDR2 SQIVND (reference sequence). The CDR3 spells CASSTAPRSFSYNEQFF. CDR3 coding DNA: TGTGCCAGTAGTACCGCCCCGAGGTCCTTCTCCTACAATGAGCAGTTCTTC.

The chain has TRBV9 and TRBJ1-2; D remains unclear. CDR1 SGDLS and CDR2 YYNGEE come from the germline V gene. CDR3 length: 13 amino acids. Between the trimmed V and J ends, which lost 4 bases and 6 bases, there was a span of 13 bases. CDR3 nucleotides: TGTGCCAGCAGCAAAACAGAGTTGAATGGCTACACCTTC. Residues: CASSKTELNGYTF.

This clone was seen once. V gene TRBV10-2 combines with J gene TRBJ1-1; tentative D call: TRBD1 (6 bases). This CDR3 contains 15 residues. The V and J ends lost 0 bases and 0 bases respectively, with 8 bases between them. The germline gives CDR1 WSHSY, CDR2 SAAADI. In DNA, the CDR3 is TGCGCCAGCAGTGAGTCTAGGGGGATGAACACTGAAGCTTTCTTT. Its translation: CASSESRGMNTEAFF.

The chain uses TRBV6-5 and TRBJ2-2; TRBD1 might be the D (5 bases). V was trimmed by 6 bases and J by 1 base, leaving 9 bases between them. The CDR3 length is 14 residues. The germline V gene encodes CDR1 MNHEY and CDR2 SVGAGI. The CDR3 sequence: CASRETENTGELFF. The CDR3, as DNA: TGTGCCAGCAGGGAGACAGAGAACACCGGGGAGCTGTTTTTT.

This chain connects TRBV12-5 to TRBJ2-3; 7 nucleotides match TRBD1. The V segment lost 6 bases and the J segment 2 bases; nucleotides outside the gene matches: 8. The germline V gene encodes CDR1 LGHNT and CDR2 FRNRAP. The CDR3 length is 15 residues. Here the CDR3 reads CASGHGQVLTDTQYF. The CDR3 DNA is TGTGCTAGTGGACACGGACAGGTTCTCACAGATACGCAGTATTTT.

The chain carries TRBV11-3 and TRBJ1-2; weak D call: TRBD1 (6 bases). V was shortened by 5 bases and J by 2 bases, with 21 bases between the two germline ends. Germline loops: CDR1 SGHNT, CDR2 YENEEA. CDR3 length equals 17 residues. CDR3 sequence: CASSPRVGANTNYGYTF. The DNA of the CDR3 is TGTGCCAGCAGCCCCCGAGTGGGGGCTAATACCAACTATGGCTACACCTTC. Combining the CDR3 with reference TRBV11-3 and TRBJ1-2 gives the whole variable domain EAGVVQSPRYKIIEKKQPVAFWCNPISGHNTLYWYLQNLGQGPELLIRYENEEAVDDSQLPKDRFSAERLKGVDSTLKIQPAELGDSAVYLCASSPRVGANTNYGYTFGSGTRLTVV.

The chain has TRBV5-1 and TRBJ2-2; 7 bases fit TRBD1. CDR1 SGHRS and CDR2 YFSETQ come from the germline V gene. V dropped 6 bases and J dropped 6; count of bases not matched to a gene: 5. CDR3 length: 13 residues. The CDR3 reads CASKEGASGELFF. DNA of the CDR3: TGCGCCAGCAAAGAGGGGGCGTCCGGGGAGCTGTTTTTT.

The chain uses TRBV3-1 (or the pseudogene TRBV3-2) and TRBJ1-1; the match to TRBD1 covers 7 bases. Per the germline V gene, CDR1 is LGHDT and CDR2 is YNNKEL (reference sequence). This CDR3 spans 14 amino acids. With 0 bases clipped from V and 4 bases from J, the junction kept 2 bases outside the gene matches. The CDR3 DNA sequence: TGTGCCAGCAGCCAAGAACAGGGGACCACTGAAGCTTTCTTT. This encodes CASSQEQGTTEAFF.

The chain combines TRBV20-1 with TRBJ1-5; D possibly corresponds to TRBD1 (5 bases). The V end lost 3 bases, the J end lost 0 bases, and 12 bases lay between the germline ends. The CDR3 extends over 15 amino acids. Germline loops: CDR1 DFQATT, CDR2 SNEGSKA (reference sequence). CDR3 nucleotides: TGCAGTGCTAGTGGGGGAGATATTAGCAATCAGCCCCAGCATTTT. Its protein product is CSASGGDISNQPQHF.

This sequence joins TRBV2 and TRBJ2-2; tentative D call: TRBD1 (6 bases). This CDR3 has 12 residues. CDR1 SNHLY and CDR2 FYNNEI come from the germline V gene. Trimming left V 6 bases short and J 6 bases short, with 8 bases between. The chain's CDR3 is CASRYRAGELFF. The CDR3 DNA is TGTGCCAGCAGGTACAGGGCCGGGGAGCTGTTTTTT. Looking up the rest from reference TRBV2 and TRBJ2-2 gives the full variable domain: EPEVTQTPSHQVTQMGQEVILRCVPISNHLYFYWYRQILGQKVEFLVSFYNNEISEKSEIFDDQFSVERPDGSNFTLKIRSTKLEDSAMYFCASRYRAGELFFGEGSRLTVL.

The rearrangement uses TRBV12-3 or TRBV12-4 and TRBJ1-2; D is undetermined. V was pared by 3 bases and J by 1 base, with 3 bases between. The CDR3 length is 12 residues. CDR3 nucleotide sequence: TGTGCCAGCAGTTTCCGTAACTATGGCTACACCTTC. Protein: CASSFRNYGYTF.

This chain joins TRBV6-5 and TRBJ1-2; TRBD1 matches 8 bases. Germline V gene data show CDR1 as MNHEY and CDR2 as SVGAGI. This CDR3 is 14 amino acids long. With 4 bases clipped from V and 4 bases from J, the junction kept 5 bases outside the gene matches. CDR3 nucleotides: TGTGCCAGCAGTTCGTACAGGGGGTCCTATGGCTACACCTTC. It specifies CASSSYRGSYGYTF.

The DNA for the CDR3 is TGTGCCATCGGGGCAGCGAGCTCCTACAATGAGCAGTTCTTC. Amino acid sequence: CAIGAASSYNEQFF. The chain couples TRBV10-3 to TRBJ2-1; possible D gene TRBD1, 5 bases. The germline V and J ends were trimmed by 8 bases and 0 bases, with 11 bases remaining between them. Germline V gene data show CDR1 as ENHRY and CDR2 as SYGVKD. The length of the CDR3 is 14 residues.

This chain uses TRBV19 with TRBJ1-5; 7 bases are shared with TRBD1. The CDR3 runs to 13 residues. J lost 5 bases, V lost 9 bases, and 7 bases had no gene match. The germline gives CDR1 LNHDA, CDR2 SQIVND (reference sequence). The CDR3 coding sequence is TGTGCCAGCCAGGGACAGCTCCATCAGCCCCAGCATTTT. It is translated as CASQGQLHQPQHF. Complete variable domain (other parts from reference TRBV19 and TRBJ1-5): DGGITQSPKYLFRKEGQNVTLSCEQNLNHDAMYWYRQDPGQGLRLIYYSQIVNDFQKGDIAEGYSVSREKKESFPLTVTSAQKNPTAFYLCASQGQLHQPQHFGDGTRLSIL.

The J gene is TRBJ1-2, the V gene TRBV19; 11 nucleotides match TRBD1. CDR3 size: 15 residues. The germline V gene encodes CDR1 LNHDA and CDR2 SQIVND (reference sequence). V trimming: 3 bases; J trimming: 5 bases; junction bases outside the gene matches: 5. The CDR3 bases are TGTGCCAGTAGTATCTGGGACAGGGGGTCATATGGCTACACCTTC. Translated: CASSIWDRGSYGYTF.

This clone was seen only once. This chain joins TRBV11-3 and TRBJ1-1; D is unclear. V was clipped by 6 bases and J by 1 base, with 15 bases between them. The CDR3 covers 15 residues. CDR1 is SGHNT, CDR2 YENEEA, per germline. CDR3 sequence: CASSLSLAGNTEAFF. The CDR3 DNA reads TGTGCCAGCAGTCTTTCACTGGCGGGGAACACTGAAGCTTTCTTT.

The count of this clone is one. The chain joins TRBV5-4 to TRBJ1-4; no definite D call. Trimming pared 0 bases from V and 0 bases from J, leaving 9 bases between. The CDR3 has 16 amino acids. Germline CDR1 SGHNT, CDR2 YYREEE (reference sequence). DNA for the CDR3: TGTGCCAGCAGCTTGGCGGGAATTGCAACTAATGAAAAACTGTTTTTT. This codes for CASSLAGIATNEKLFF. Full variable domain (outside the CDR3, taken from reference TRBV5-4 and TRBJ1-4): ETGVTQSPTHLIKTRGQQVTLRCSSQSGHNTVSWYQQALGQGPQFIFQYYREEENGRGNFPPRFSGLQFPNYSSELNVNALELDDSALYLCASSLAGIATNEKLFFGSGTQLSVL.

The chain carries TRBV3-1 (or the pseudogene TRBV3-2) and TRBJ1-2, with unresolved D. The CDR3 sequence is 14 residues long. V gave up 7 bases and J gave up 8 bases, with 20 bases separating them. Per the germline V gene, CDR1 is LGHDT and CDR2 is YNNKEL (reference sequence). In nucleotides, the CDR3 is TGTGCCAGCACCCTTCAATCTCGGAGCGGGGGCTACACCTTC. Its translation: CASTLQSRSGGYTF.

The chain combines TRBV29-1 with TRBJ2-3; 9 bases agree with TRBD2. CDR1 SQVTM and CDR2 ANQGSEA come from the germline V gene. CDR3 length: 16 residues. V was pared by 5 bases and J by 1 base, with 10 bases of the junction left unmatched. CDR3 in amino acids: CSVQGGGGGGTDTQYF. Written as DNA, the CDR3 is TGCAGCGTTCAGGGCGGCGGGGGGGGCGGCACAGATACGCAGTATTTT.

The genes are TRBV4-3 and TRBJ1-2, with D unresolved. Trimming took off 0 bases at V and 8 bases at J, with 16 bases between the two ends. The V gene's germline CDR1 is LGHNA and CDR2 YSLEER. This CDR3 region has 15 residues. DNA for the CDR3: TGCGCCAGCAGCCAAGAAAGGTCGGTCGCGGGGGGCTACACCTTC. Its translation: CASSQERSVAGGYTF.

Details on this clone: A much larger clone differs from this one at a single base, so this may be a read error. This chain's CDR3 is CASGQGFTGELFF. The CDR3, as DNA: TGTGCCAGCGGACAGGGGTTCACCGGGGAGCTGTTTTTT. The chain combines TRBV2 with TRBJ2-2; 9 bases are a match to TRBD1. The CDR3 has 13 amino acids. Trimming took 8 bases from V and 4 from J; bases not matched to a gene: 2. Germline CDR1 SNHLY, CDR2 FYNNEI. The full variable domain, with the rest looked up from reference TRBV2 and TRBJ2-2, is EPEVTQTPSHQVTQMGQEVILRCVPISNHLYFYWYRQILGQKVEFLVSFYNNEISEKSEIFDDQFSVERPDGSNFTLKIRSTKLEDSAMYFCASGQGFTGELFFGEGSRLTVL.

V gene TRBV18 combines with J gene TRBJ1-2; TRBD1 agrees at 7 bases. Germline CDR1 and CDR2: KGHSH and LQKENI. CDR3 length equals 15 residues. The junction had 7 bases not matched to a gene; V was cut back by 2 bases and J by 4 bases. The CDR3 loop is CASSPDRANTYGYTF. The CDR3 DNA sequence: TGTGCCAGCTCACCAGACAGGGCCAACACCTATGGCTACACCTTC.